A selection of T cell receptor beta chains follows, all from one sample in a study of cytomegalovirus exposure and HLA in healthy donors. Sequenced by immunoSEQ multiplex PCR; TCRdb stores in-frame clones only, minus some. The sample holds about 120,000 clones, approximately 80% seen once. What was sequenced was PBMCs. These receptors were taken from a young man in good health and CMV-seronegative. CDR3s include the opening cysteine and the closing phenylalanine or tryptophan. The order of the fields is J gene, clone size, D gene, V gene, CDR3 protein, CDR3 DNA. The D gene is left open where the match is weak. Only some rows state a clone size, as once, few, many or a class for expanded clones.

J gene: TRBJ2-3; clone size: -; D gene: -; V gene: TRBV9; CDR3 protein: CASSVSTDTQYF; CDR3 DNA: TGTGCCAGCAGCGTTAGTACAGATACGCAGTATTTT
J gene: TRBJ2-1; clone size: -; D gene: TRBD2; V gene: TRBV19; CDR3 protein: CASSIIAGSDEQFF; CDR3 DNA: TGTGCCAGTAGTATCATAGCGGGAAGCGATGAGCAGTTCTTC
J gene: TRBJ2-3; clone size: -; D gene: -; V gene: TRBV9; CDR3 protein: CASSIRRTGGSTDTQYF; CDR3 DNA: TGTGCCAGCAGCATACGACGGACCGGGGGTAGCACAGATACGCAGTATTTT
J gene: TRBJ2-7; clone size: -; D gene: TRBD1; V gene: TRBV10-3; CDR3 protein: CAISGNHNRGFSYEQYF; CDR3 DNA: TGTGCCATCAGTGGTAACCATAACAGGGGCTTCTCCTACGAGCAGTACTTC
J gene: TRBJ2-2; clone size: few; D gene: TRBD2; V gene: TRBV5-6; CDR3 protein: CASSWGGWGTGELFF; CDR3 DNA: TGTGCCAGCAGCTGGGGAGGGTGGGGCACCGGGGAGCTGTTTTTT
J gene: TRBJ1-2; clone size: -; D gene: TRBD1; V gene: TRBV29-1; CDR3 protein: CSAGGRGQGSYTF; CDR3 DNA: TGCAGCGCTGGGGGCAGGGGGCAGGGAAGCTACACCTTC
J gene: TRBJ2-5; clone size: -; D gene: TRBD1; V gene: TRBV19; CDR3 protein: CASQGLQGKGETQYF; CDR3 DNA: TGTGCCAGTCAGGGGCTACAGGGGAAGGGAGAGACCCAGTACTTC
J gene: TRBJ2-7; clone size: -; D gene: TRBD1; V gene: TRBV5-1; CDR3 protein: CASSLNFGTGYEQYF; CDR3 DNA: TGCGCCAGCAGCTTGAACTTCGGGACAGGCTACGAGCAGTACTTC
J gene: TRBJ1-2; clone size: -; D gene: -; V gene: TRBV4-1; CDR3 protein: CASSQTTDYGYTF; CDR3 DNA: TGCGCCAGCAGCCAAACGACAGACTATGGCTACACCTTC
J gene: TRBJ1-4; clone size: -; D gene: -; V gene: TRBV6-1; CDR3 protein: CASSEVSGIATNEKLFF; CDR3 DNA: TGTGCCAGCAGTGAAGTCTCCGGGATTGCAACTAATGAAAAACTGTTTTTT
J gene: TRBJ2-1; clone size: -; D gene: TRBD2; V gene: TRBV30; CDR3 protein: CAWSVTSGASGRNEQFF; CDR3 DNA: TGTGCCTGGAGTGTAACTAGTGGGGCCAGCGGGAGAAATGAGCAGTTCTTC
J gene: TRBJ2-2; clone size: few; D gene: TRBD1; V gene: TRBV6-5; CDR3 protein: CASRSGTGDTGELFF; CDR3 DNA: TGTGCCAGCAGGTCCGGGACAGGGGACACCGGGGAGCTGTTTTTT
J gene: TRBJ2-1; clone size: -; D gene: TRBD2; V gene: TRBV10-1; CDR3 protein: CASSDRLAGAGAYNEQFF; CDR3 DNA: TGCGCCAGCAGTGATCGTCTAGCGGGAGCGGGAGCCTACAATGAGCAGTTCTTC
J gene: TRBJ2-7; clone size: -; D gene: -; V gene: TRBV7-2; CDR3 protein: CASSPSGWGHEQYF; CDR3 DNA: TGTGCCAGCAGCCCGAGCGGGTGGGGCCACGAGCAGTACTTC
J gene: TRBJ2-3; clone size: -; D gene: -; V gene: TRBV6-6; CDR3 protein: CASRGPGPHTDTQYF; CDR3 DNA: TGTGCCAGCAGGGGGCCCGGCCCGCACACAGATACGCAGTATTTT
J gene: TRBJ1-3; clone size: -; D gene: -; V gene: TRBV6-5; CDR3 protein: CASSSIPWGAGNTIYF; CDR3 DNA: TGTGCCAGCAGTTCTATCCCCTGGGGAGCTGGAAACACCATATATTTT
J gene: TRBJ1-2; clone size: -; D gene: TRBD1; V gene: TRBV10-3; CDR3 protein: CAITRDRENYGYTF; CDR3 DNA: TGTGCCATCACCCGGGACAGGGAGAACTATGGCTACACCTTC
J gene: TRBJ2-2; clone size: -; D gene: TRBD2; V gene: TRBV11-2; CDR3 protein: CASSLGLAGGQGTGELFF; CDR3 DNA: TGTGCCAGCAGCTTAGGGCTAGCGGGGGGCCAGGGCACCGGGGAGCTGTTTTTT
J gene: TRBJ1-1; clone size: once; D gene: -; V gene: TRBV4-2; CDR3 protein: CASSLEGNTEAFF; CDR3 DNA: TGTGCCAGCAGCTTAGAGGGGAACACTGAAGCTTTCTTT
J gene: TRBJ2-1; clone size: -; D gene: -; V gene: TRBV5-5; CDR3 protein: CASSLAAGVLDEQFF; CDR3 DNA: TGTGCCAGCAGCTTGGCGGCAGGGGTCTTGGATGAGCAGTTCTTC
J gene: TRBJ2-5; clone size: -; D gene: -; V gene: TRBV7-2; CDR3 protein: CASSRGIQETQYF; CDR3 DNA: TGTGCCAGCAGCCGGGGGATACAAGAGACCCAGTACTTC
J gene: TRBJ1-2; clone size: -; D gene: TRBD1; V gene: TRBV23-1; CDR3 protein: CASSQSSRKTGVVYGYTF; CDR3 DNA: TGCGCCAGCAGTCAATCCTCCAGAAAGACAGGGGTCGTCTATGGCTACACCTTC
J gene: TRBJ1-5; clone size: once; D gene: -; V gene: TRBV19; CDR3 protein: CASSSLRDYSNQPQHF; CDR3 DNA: TGTGCCAGTAGTTCCCTCCGGGACTATAGCAATCAGCCCCAGCATTTT
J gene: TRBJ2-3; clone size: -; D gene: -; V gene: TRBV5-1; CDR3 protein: CASSLVRGSADTQYF; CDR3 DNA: TGCGCCAGCAGCTTGGTCAGGGGCTCCGCAGATACGCAGTATTTT
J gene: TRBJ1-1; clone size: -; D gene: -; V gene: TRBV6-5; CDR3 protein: CASNNMNTEAFF; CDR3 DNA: TGTGCCAGCAATAATATGAACACTGAAGCTTTCTTT
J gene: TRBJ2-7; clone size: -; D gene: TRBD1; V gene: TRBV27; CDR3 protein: CASSLDRASYEQYF; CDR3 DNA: TGTGCCAGCAGCCTCGACAGGGCTTCATACGAGCAGTACTTC
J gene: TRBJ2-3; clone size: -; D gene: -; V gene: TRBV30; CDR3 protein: CAWREVGTDTQYF; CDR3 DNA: TGTGCCTGGAGGGAGGTGGGAACAGATACGCAGTATTTT
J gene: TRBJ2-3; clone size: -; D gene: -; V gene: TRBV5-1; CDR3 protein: CASSFGTSTDTQYF; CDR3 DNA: TGCGCCAGCAGCTTTGGGACTAGCACAGATACGCAGTATTTT
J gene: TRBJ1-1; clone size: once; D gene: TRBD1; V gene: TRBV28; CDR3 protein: CASAGDSLMNTEAFF; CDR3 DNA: TGTGCCAGCGCCGGGGACAGCCTCATGAACACTGAAGCTTTCTTT
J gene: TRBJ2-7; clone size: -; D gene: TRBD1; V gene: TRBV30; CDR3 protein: CAWRRGQGLYEQYF; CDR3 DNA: TGTGCCTGGAGGAGGGGACAGGGACTTTACGAGCAGTACTTC
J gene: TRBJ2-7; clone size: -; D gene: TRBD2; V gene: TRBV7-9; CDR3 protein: CASSQMTSGTLQYF; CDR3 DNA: TGTGCCAGCAGCCAGATGACTAGCGGAACCTTGCAGTACTTC
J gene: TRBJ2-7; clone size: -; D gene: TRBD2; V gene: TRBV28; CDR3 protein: CASSRRGLAGGEQYF; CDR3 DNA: TGTGCCAGCAGCCGACGCGGACTAGCGGGAGGCGAGCAGTACTTC
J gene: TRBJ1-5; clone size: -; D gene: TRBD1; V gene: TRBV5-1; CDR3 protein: CASSQGTDNQPQHF; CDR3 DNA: TGCGCCAGCAGCCAAGGGACAGACAATCAGCCCCAGCATTTT
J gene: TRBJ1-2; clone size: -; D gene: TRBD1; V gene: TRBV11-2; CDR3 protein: CASSLSGQVYGYTF; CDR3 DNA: TGTGCCAGCAGTTTATCGGGACAGGTCTATGGCTACACCTTC
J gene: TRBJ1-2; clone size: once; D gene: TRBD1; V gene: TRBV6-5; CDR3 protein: CASSLIGTGAGGYTF; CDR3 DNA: TGTGCCAGCAGCCTTATCGGGACAGGGGCTGGTGGCTACACCTTC
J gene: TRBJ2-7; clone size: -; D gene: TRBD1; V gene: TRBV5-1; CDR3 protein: CASSTTPGQGYEQYF; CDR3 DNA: TGCGCCAGCAGCACCACTCCGGGACAGGGCTACGAGCAGTACTTC
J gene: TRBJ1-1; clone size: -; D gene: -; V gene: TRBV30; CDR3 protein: CAWRKTDTEAFF; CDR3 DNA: TGTGCCTGGAGGAAGACAGATACTGAAGCTTTCTTT
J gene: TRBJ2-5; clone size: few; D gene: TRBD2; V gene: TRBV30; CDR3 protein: CGGGHETQYF; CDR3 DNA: TGCGGCGGGGGGCACGAGACCCAGTACTTC
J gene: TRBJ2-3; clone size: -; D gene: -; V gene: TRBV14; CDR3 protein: CASSEAGARAQYF; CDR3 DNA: TGTGCCAGCAGCGAGGCAGGGGCGCGGGCGCAGTATTTT
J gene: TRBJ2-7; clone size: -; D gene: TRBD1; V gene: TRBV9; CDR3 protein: CASSAGQHYEQYF; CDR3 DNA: TGTGCCAGCAGCGCGGGACAGCATTACGAGCAGTACTTC
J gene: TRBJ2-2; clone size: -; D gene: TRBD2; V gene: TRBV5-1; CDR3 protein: CASSSSGGASNTGELFF; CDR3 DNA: TGCGCCAGCAGCTCTAGCGGGGGGGCTTCCAACACCGGGGAGCTGTTTTTT
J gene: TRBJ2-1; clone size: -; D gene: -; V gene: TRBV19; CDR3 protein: CASRQIHRINNEQFF; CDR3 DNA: TGTGCCAGTAGGCAGATACACCGTATAAACAATGAGCAGTTCTTC
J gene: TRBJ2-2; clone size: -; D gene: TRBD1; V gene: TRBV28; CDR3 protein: CASRQMTGQGTRGELFF; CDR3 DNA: TGTGCCAGCAGGCAGATGACGGGACAGGGAACGAGGGGGGAGCTGTTTTTT
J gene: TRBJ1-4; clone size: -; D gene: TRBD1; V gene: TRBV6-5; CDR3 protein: CASRTGGAAEKLFF; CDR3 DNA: TGTGCCAGCAGGACAGGGGGCGCGGCTGAAAAACTGTTTTTT
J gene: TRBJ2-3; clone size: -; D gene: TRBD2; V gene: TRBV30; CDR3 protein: CAWSSSSGGSTDTQYF; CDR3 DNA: TGTGCCTGGAGTAGTTCCAGCGGGGGGAGCACAGATACGCAGTATTTT
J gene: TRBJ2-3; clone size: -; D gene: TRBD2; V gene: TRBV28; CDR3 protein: CASISLGLAGIKDTQYF; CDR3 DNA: TGTGCCAGCATCTCTCTTGGACTAGCGGGGATCAAAGATACGCAGTATTTT
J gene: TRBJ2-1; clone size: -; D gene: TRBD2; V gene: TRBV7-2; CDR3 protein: CASSLALSGRAKSYNEQFF; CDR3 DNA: TGTGCCAGCAGCTTAGCGCTTAGCGGGAGGGCCAAGTCCTACAATGAGCAGTTCTTC
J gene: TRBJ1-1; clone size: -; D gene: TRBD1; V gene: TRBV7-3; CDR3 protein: CASSSAGQGNTEAFF; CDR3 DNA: TGTGCCAGCAGCTCCGCCGGACAGGGGAACACTGAAGCTTTCTTT
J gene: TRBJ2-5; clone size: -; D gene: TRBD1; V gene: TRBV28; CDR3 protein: CASSTPTGAGETQYF; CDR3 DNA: TGTGCCAGCAGTACCCCAACAGGGGCGGGAGAGACCCAGTACTTC
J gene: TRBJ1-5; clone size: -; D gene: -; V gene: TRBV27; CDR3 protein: CASSPIAGHGGNQPQHF; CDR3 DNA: TGTGCCAGCAGTCCCATTGCAGGACATGGGGGCAATCAGCCCCAGCATTTT
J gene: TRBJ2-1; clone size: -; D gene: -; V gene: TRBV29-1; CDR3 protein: CSVGGDVTNSNEQFF; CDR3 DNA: TGCAGCGTTGGGGGGGACGTCACGAACAGCAATGAGCAGTTCTTC
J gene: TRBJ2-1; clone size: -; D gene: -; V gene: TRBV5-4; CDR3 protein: CASSHVAVNEQFF; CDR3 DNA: TGTGCCAGCAGCCATGTAGCGGTCAATGAGCAGTTCTTC